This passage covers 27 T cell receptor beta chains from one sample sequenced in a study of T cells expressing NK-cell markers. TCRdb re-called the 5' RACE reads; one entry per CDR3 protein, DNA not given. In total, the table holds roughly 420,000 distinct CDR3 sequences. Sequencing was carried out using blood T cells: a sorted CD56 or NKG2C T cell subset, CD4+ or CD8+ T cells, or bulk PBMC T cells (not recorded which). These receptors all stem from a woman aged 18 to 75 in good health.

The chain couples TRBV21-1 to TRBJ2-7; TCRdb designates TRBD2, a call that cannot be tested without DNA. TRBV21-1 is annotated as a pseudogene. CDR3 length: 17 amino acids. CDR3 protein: CASSKGGQRERPYEQYF.

This CDR3 is CASSEIRDTAAGYTF. V is TRBV5-1 and J is TRBJ1-2; checking the TCRdb D call of TRBD1 is not possible without DNA. This CDR3 is built from 15 residues. From germline, CDR1 is SGHRS and CDR2 YFSETQ.

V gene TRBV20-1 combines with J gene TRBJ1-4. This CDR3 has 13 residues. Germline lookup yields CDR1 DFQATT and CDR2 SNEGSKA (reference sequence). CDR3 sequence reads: CSARGDSGEKLFF.

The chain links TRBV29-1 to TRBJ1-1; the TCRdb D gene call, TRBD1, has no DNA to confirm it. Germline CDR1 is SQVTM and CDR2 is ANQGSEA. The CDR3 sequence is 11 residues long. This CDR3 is CSTRDLTEAFF.

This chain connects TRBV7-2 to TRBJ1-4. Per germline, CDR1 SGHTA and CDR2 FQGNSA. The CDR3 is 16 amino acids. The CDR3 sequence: CASSRQPLTTNEKLFF.

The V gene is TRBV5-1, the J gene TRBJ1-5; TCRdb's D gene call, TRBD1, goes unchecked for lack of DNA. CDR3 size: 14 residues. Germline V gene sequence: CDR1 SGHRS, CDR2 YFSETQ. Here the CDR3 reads CASSLSPGSPPQHF.

The CDR3 is CASSFKRFQPQHF. The rearrangement links TRBV12-3 or TRBV12-4 to TRBJ1-5. This CDR3 has 13 residues.

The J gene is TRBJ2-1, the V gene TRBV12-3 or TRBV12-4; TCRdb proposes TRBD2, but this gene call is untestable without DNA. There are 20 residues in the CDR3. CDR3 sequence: CASSPLPGTSGGSSYNEQFF.

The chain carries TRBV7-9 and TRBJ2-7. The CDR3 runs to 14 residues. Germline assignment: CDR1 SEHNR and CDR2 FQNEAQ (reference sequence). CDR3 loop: CASSPDRASYEQYF.

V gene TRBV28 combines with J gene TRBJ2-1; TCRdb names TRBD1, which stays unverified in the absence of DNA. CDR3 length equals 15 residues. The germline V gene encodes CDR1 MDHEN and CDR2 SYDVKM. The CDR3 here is CASSPGFGSSREQFF.

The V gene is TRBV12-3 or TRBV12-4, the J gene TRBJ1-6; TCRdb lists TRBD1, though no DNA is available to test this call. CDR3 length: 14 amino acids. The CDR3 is CASSGDRVNSPLHF.

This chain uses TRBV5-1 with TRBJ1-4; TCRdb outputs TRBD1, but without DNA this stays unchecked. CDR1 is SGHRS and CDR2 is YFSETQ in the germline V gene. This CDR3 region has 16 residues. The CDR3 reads CASSSGQKATNEKLFF. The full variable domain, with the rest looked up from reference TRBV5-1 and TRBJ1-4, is KAGVTQTPRYLIKTRGQQVTLSCSPISGHRSVSWYQQTPGQGLQFLFEYFSETQRNKGNFPGRFSGRQFSNSRSEMNVSTLELGDSALYLCASSSGQKATNEKLFFGSGTQLSVL.

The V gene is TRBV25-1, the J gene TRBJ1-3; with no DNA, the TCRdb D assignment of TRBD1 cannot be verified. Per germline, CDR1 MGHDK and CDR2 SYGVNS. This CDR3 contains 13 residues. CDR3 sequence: CASSPGVGNTIYF.

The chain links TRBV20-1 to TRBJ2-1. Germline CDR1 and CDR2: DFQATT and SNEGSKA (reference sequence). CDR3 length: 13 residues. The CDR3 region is CSARGRSYNEQFF.

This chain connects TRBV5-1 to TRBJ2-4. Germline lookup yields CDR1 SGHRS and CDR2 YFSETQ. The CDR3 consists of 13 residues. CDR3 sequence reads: CASSLGGKNIQYF.

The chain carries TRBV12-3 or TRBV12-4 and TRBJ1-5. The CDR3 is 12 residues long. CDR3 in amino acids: CASSLPDQPQHF.

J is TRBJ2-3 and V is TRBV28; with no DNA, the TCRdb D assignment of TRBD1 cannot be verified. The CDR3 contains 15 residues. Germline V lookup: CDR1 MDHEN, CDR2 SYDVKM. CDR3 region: CASPPLGPSTDTQYF.

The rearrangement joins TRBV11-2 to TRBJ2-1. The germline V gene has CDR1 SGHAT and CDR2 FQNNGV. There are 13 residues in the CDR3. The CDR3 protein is CASSPNTINEQFF.

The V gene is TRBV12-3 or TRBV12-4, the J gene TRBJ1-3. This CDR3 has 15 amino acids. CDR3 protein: CASSYLASHGNTIYF.

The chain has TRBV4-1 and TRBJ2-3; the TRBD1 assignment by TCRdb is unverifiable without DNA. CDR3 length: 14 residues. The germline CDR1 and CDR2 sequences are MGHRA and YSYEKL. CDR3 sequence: CASSQRGRGDTQYF.

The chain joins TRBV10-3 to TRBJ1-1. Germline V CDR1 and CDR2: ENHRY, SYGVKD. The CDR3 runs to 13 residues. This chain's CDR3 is CAIRKVEGTEAFF.

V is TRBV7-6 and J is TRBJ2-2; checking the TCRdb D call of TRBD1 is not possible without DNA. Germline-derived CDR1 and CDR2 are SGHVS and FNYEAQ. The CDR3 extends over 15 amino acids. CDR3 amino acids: CASSGTGGSTGELFF.

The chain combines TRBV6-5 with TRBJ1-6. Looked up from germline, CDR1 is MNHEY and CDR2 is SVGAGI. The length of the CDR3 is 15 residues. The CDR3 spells CASSYARQPGAPLHF.

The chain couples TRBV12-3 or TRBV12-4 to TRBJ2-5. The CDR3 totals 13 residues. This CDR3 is CASSNGLEETQYF.

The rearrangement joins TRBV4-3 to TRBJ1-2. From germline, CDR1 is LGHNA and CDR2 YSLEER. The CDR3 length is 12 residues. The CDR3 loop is CASSQGLGGYTF.

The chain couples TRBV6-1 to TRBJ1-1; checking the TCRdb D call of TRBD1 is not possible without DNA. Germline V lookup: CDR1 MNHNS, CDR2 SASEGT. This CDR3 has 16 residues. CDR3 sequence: CASRLAGGWVNTEAFF.

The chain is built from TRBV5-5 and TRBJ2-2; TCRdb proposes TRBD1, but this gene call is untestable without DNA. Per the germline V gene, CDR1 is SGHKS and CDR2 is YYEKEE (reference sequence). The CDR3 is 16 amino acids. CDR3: CASSLWGQGGTGELFF. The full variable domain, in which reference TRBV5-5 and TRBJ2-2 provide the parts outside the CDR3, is DAGVTQSPTHLIKTRGQQVTLRCSPISGHKSVSWYQQVLGQGPQFIFQYYEKEERGRGNFPDRFSARQFPNYSSELNVNALLLGDSALYLCASSLWGQGGTGELFFGEGSRLTVL.